Shown below are 18 T cell receptor beta chains from a single sample sequenced in a study of long-term antiretroviral therapy in people with HIV. Runs used v3.0 of the immunoSEQ assay and were done at survey level. Profiled with immunoSEQ multiplex PCR; TCRdb holds only in-frame clones, not every one. The table shows 25,000 to 30,000 clones, with around 80% occurring only once. This material consisted of unsorted PBMCs, taken 1.1 years before starting antiretroviral therapy. The receptors here all came from a woman aged 30 to 39 with HIV.

This clone rates as medium-sized. The same CDR3 also results from other DNA sequences found in this sample. The chain couples TRBV29-1 to TRBJ1-2; D remains ambiguous. CDR1 is SQVTM, CDR2 ANQGSEA, per germline. This CDR3 has 10 residues. The V end lost 1 base, the J end lost 4 bases, and 1 base lay between the germline ends. The CDR3 reads CSVEGYGYTF. The CDR3 region has the DNA TGCAGCGTTGAAGGCTATGGCTACACCTTC.

The V call is TRBV7-7, the J call TRBJ2-1; D is possibly TRBD2 (6 bases). V lost 4 bases to trimming and J lost 11 bases, with 15 bases between them. The CDR3 length is 13 residues. Germline V gene lookup returns CDR1 SSHAT and CDR2 FNYEAQ (reference sequence). The CDR3 reads CASSSDRDSKQFF. In DNA, the CDR3 is TGTGCCAGCAGCTCAGACCGGGACTCCAAGCAGTTCTTC.

In its sample, this clone ranks as medium-sized. J is TRBJ2-7 and V is TRBV6-5; a possible D gene is TRBD1 (6 bases). CDR1 and CDR2 from the germline V gene are MNHEY and SVGAGI. Trimming shortened V by 5 bases and J by 6 bases, and 14 bases separated the two germline ends. This CDR3 has 13 residues. The DNA for the CDR3 is TGTGCCAGCAGTACAGGGTTGTTGGGCGAGCAGTACGTC. It translates to CASSTGLLGEQYV.

The rearrangement links TRBV30 to TRBJ2-5; unclear D gene. Trimming pared 0 bases from V and 5 bases from J, leaving 10 bases between. The CDR3 loop spans 13 amino acids. Germline V CDR1 and CDR2: GTSNPN, SVGIG (reference sequence). The CDR3 region is CAWSVGGRETQYF. As DNA, the CDR3 is TGTGCCTGGAGTGTGGGTGGGCGGGAGACCCAGTACTTC.

This clone was observed a few times. The chain uses TRBV18 and TRBJ2-2; tentative D call: TRBD1 (6 bases). CDR3 size: 16 residues. Germline loops: CDR1 KGHSH, CDR2 LQKENI. V lost 1 base to trimming and J lost 2 bases, with 11 bases between them. CDR3 coding DNA: TGTGCCAGCTCACCACTCGGGACACTTAACACCGGGGAGCTGTTTTTT. It is translated as CASSPLGTLNTGELFF.

This clone was seen once. This chain links TRBV5-4 with TRBJ2-5, with unresolved D. The length of the CDR3 is 16 residues. V lost 5 bases and J 4 bases, leaving 21 bases between the germline ends. CDR1 SGHNT and CDR2 YYREEE come from the germline V gene (reference sequence). In DNA form, the CDR3 reads TGTGCCAGCAGTCACAACCGTGCCTCCGGCGGAGAGACCCAGTACTTC. Encoded protein: CASSHNRASGGETQYF.

V usage is TRBV28 and J usage is TRBJ2-1; D perhaps matches TRBD1 (7 bases). Trimming shortened V by 8 bases and J by 3 bases, and 17 bases separated the two germline ends. The germline V gene has CDR1 MDHEN and CDR2 SYDVKM. The CDR3 totals 15 residues. The CDR3 loop reads CASDSPRDSYNEQFF. DNA for the CDR3: TGTGCCAGCGATTCACCGCGGGACAGCTACAATGAGCAGTTCTTC.

A single count supports this clone. CDR3 DNA: TGTGCCAGCAGCCCCCCTGGATCTAGCACAGATACGCAGTATTTT. It translates to CASSPPGSSTDTQYF. The rearrangement links TRBV7-9 to TRBJ2-3, with D uncertain. With 5 bases removed from V and 0 bases from J, the gap between germline ends came to 12 bases. Germline loops: CDR1 SEHNR, CDR2 FQNEAQ (reference sequence). There are 15 residues in the CDR3.

This clone was found a few times. The genes are TRBV6-4 and TRBJ2-3, with TRBD2 matching over 10 bases. The CDR3 covers 15 residues. In germline, CDR1 is MRHNA, CDR2 SNTAGT. The trim removed 2 bases at V and 1 base at J, leaving 0 bases unmatched. The CDR3 region has the DNA TGTGCCAGCAGTGACGGGACTAGCGGCACAGATACGCAGTATTTT. Translation gives CASSDGTSGTDTQYF.

The gene calls are TRBV9 and TRBJ1-3; D remains unclear. This CDR3 comprises 16 residues. The germline V gene has CDR1 SGDLS and CDR2 YYNGEE. Trimming pared 0 bases from V and 0 bases from J, leaving 10 bases between. The CDR3 region is CASSVEIGDSGNTIYF. The CDR3 bases are TGTGCCAGCAGCGTAGAGATTGGAGACTCTGGAAACACCATATATTTT.

V gene TRBV27 combines with J gene TRBJ2-2; no firm D call. The CDR3 contains 12 residues. V was shortened by 3 bases and J by 6 bases, with 5 bases between the two germline ends. Germline values: CDR1 MNHEY, CDR2 SMNVEV (reference sequence). DNA for the CDR3: TGTGCCAGCAGTTTCATGGCCGGGGAGCTGTTTTTT. It encodes CASSFMAGELFF.

CDR3 DNA sequence: TGTGCCAGCAGCTTGGCCACTCGGGAAAATTCACCCCTCCACTTT. Translation: CASSLATRENSPLHF. This chain links TRBV5-6 with TRBJ1-6; D not certain. Trimming removed 0 bases at V and 7 bases at J, with 11 bases between. The CDR3 extends over 15 amino acids. Germline V CDR1 and CDR2: SGHDT, YYEEEE.

The chain combines TRBV5-4 with TRBJ1-3; D perhaps matches TRBD1 (6 bases). CDR1 SGHNT and CDR2 YYREEE come from the germline V gene (reference sequence). The ends were cut back, 0 bases at V and 4 bases at J, with 11 bases in the middle. The CDR3 consists of 15 residues. The CDR3 region has the DNA TGTGCCAGCAGCTTGGATACGGGGGGCGGAAACACCATATATTTT. It encodes CASSLDTGGGNTIYF. Full variable domain (rest looked up from reference TRBV5-4 and TRBJ1-3): ETGVTQSPTHLIKTRGQQVTLRCSSQSGHNTVSWYQQALGQGPQFIFQYYREEENGRGNFPPRFSGLQFPNYSSELNVNALELDDSALYLCASSLDTGGGNTIYFGEGSWLTVV.

The rearrangement joins TRBV11-3 to TRBJ2-3; TRBD2 is a possible D gene (7 bases). CDR1 and CDR2 (germline): SGHNT, YENEEA. V gave up 2 bases and J gave up 5 bases, with 17 bases separating them. The length of the CDR3 is 16 residues. CDR3 region: CASSLRGGAGEDTQYF. CDR3 nucleotides: TGTGCCAGCAGCTTACGAGGGGGGGCCGGGGAAGATACGCAGTATTTT.

This clone occurred once. The chain couples TRBV2 to TRBJ2-2; D is unresolved. CDR1 and CDR2 (germline): SNHLY, FYNNEI. V was trimmed by 6 bases and J by 0 bases, leaving 14 bases between them. The CDR3 contains 16 residues. CDR3 in amino acids: CASRPFLGTNTGELFF. In DNA, the CDR3 is TGTGCCAGCAGACCTTTTCTAGGGACGAACACCGGGGAGCTGTTTTTT. Supplemented by reference TRBV2 and TRBJ2-2, the full variable domain reads EPEVTQTPSHQVTQMGQEVILRCVPISNHLYFYWYRQILGQKVEFLVSFYNNEISEKSEIFDDQFSVERPDGSNFTLKIRSTKLEDSAMYFCASRPFLGTNTGELFFGEGSRLTVL.

The rearrangement joins TRBV7-9 to TRBJ1-2; D gene unclear. This CDR3 comprises 14 residues. Germline V gene sequence: CDR1 SEHNR, CDR2 FQNEAQ (reference sequence). V was cut by 5 bases and J by 4 bases, with 14 bases left in between. Here the CDR3 DNA reads TGTGCCAGCAGCCGGACGGCGATATCCTATGGCTACACCTTC. Residues: CASSRTAISYGYTF.

This rearrangement joins TRBV29-1 to TRBJ1-2; no firm D call. There are 12 residues in the CDR3. V was trimmed by 7 bases and J by 4 bases, leaving 13 bases between them. From germline, CDR1 is SQVTM and CDR2 ANQGSEA. CDR3 region: CSAGGEAYGYTF. CDR3 DNA sequence: TGCAGCGCCGGAGGTGAGGCCTATGGCTACACCTTC.

The chain carries TRBV2 and TRBJ1-3, with a possible D match to TRBD1 (6 bases). From germline, CDR1 is SNHLY and CDR2 FYNNEI. The CDR3 is 15 residues long. V was clipped by 5 bases and J by 2 bases, with 13 bases between them. The CDR3: CASSPIDRPGNTIYF. For the CDR3, the DNA is TGTGCCAGCAGTCCCATCGACAGGCCTGGAAACACCATATATTTT.